These 27 T cell receptor beta chains share one sample of origin, sequenced in a study of blood T cells in healthy people across ages. It was with a sample-barcoded 5' primer and a J-beta primer mix that a second PCR of roughly 7 to 12 cycles was run. TCRdb used MiXCR to reprocess the 5' RACE reads, holding one entry per CDR3 protein. The sample records roughly 1,100,000 distinct CDR3 sequences, under 30% being singletons. This same sample was also taken into another study, of T cells of mothers and their children.

Sequencing was done on a sample of blood. The receptor set was obtained from a girl aged 2-10 years in good health.

This chain joins TRBV12-3 or TRBV12-4 and TRBJ2-3; 9 nucleotides align to TRBD2. There are 18 residues in the CDR3. Trimming removed 6 bases from V and 0 bases from J; junction bases left unmatched: 13. The CDR3 here is CASSPTSYSGSSTDTQYF. The CDR3 coding sequence is TGTGCCAGCAGCCCAACCTCTTATAGCGGGAGTAGCACAGATACGCAGTATTTT.

This clonotype was seen more than once but under ten times. The V and J genes are TRBV27 and TRBJ2-3; 12 nucleotides match TRBD2. Losses at the gene ends were 2 bases for V and 3 bases for J; bases not matched to a gene: 15. The CDR3 extends over 20 amino acids. Germline CDR1 and CDR2: MNHEY and SMNVEV (reference sequence). CDR3 sequence (DNA): TGTGCCAGCAGTTTAATCGGGCTAGCGGGAGGGCTAGGGGAAACAGATACGCAGTATTTT. Amino acid sequence: CASSLIGLAGGLGETDTQYF.

This clonotype was found a few times. V usage is TRBV7-2 and J usage is TRBJ2-5; 10 bases map to TRBD2. The better agreement between TRBJ2-7 and the DNA end casts doubt on the J call. Germline CDR1 and CDR2: SGHTA and FQGNSA. The CDR3 is 15 residues long. CDR3 in DNA: TGTGCCAGCAGCATATCTAGCGGGAGAGGGGACGAGCAGTACTTC. This codes for CASSISSGRGDEQYF.

CDR3 coding DNA: TGTGCCAGCAAACGGACTAGCGGGATCGAGCAGTACTTC. Encoded protein: CASKRTSGIEQYF. The rearrangement uses TRBV6-2 or TRBV6-3 and TRBJ2-7; 12 positions match TRBD2. Germline V lookup: CDR1 MNHEY, CDR2 SVGEGT. CDR3 size: 13 residues. Trimming took 7 bases from V and 6 from J; bases not matched to a gene: 4.

The chain joins TRBV29-1 to TRBJ1-2; D possibly corresponds to TRBD1 (5 bases). The CDR3 extends over 12 amino acids. The V and J ends lost 5 bases and 2 bases respectively, with 9 bases between them. The germline V gene has CDR1 SQVTM and CDR2 ANQGSEA. CDR3: CSVLQGNYGYTF. The CDR3 DNA reads TGCAGCGTTCTCCAGGGAAACTATGGCTACACCTTC.

This clonotype occurred many times. This rearrangement joins TRBV4-3 to TRBJ2-1; D is perhaps TRBD1 (5 bases). Trimming left V 0 bases short and J 7 bases short, with 7 bases between. Germline V lookup: CDR1 LGHNA, CDR2 YSLEER. There are 13 residues in the CDR3. CDR3 amino acids: CASSQDQGNEQFF. The CDR3 DNA is TGCGCCAGCAGCCAAGATCAGGGAAATGAGCAGTTCTTC.

This rearrangement joins TRBV28 to TRBJ2-7, with TRBD2 matching over 8 bases. The CDR3 has 16 amino acids. CDR1 and CDR2 from the germline V gene are MDHEN and SYDVKM. Germline trimming cut 2 bases from V and 4 bases from J; bases unmatched to any gene: 10. Here the CDR3 DNA reads TGTGCCAGCAGTTTAGTTCTCCGGACTAGCAGGTACGAGCAGTACTTC. It is translated as CASSLVLRTSRYEQYF. Looking up the rest from reference TRBV28 and TRBJ2-7 gives the full variable domain: DVKVTQSSRYLVKRTGEKVFLECVQDMDHENMFWYRQDPGLGLRLIYFSYDVKMKEKGDIPEGYSVSREKKERFSLILESASTNQTSMYLCASSLVLRTSRYEQYFGPGTRLTVT.

The chain employs TRBV27 and TRBJ2-5; D might be TRBD1 (5 bases). This CDR3 is built from 17 residues. V lost 3 bases and J 4 bases, leaving 21 bases between the germline ends. From germline, CDR1 is MNHEY and CDR2 SMNVEV (reference sequence). CDR3 bases: TGTGCCAGCAGTTTCTATCCGGGCAGGGAACGTCGAGAGACCCAGTACTTC. The encoded protein is CASSFYPGRERRETQYF.

This clonotype was detected once. CDR3 nucleotide sequence: TGTGCCAGCAGTCAGGGGGCGGAGGATACGCAGTATTTT. Its translation: CASSQGAEDTQYF. This sequence joins TRBV25-1 and TRBJ2-3, with 8 bases lining up with TRBD1. This CDR3 is built from 13 residues. Germline trimming cut 5 bases from V and 6 bases from J; bases unmatched to any gene: 4. The germline CDR1 and CDR2 sequences are MGHDK and SYGVNS.

This clonotype has a handful of counts. This chain connects TRBV5-1 to TRBJ1-6, with a possible D match to TRBD1 (5 bases). The germline gives CDR1 SGHRS, CDR2 YFSETQ. Trimming stripped 4 bases from V and 14 bases from J, with 16 bases between. The CDR3 totals 13 residues. The CDR3 protein is CASSADGTKALHF. Here the CDR3 DNA reads TGCGCCAGCAGCGCCGACGGGACTAAGGCCCTCCACTTT.

The chain employs TRBV7-9 and TRBJ2-1; no definite D call. CDR1 SEHNR and CDR2 FQNEAQ come from the germline V gene (reference sequence). The CDR3 consists of 13 residues. Trimming cost V 4 bases and J 7 bases, with 11 bases left between them. CDR3: CASSYGPENEQFF. DNA for the CDR3: TGTGCCAGCAGCTACGGACCAGAGAATGAGCAGTTCTTC.

In this sample, this clonotype turned up a few times. The chain joins TRBV11-2 to TRBJ1-5; no reliable D call. This CDR3 contains 13 residues. Trimming left V 1 base short and J 6 bases short, with 7 bases between. Germline values: CDR1 SGHAT, CDR2 FQNNGV. CDR3: CASSLGSGQPQHF. CDR3 coding DNA: TGTGCCAGCAGCTTAGGTTCTGGTCAGCCCCAGCATTTT.

This clonotype has more than one count but fewer than ten. CDR3 DNA sequence: TGCGCCAGCAGCTTGTGGGGGGCCGGGAATGAGCAGTTCTTC. This translates into CASSLWGAGNEQFF. The chain is built from TRBV5-1 and TRBJ2-1; D could derive from TRBD1 or TRBD2 (6 bases each). Germline-derived CDR1 and CDR2 are SGHRS and YFSETQ. V dropped 1 base and J dropped 7 bases, with 12 bases sitting between them. The CDR3 sequence is 14 residues long.

Remarks on this clonotype: One end of the junction varies from germline; a read error may be responsible. J is TRBJ2-7 and V is TRBV29-1; the D call may be TRBD1 or TRBD2 (5 bases each). In germline, CDR1 is SQVTM, CDR2 ANQGSEA. The CDR3 has 11 residues. The CDR3 nucleotides are TGCAGCGTCGAAGCTCGGGGCCGGCAGTACTTC. Protein: CSVEARGRQYF.

This chain's CDR3 is CSVRTGDYNSPLHF. The CDR3 DNA follows: TGCAGCGTCCGGACAGGGGATTATAATTCACCCCTCCACTTT. The rearrangement links TRBV29-1 to TRBJ1-6; 9 nucleotides line up with TRBD1. Germline V lookup: CDR1 SQVTM, CDR2 ANQGSEA. This CDR3 has 14 amino acids. V lost 6 bases, J lost 4 bases, and 4 bases stayed unmatched.

The chain links TRBV5-1 to TRBJ2-5; D is unresolved. The DNA matches TRBJ2-7 better at its end, which makes the J call doubtful. Germline-derived CDR1 and CDR2 are SGHRS and YFSETQ. The CDR3 totals 15 residues. This CDR3 is CASSLKTDNPYEQYF. The CDR3 region has the DNA TGCGCCAGCAGCTTGAAGACGGATAACCCCTACGAGCAGTACTTC.

This clonotype was counted between two and nine times. The chain carries TRBV20-1 and TRBJ1-4; D may be TRBD1 (5 bases). The length of the CDR3 is 12 residues. V lost 2 bases to trimming and J lost 8 bases, with 9 bases between them. CDR1 and CDR2 (germline): DFQATT, SNEGSKA (reference sequence). CDR3 coding DNA: TGCAGTGCTAGACAGGGCGAAGAAAAACTGTTTTTT. It codes for CSARQGEEKLFF.

V is TRBV5-1 and J is TRBJ2-2; D is possibly TRBD1 (6 bases). The CDR3 runs 15 residues. CDR1 and CDR2 from the germline V gene are SGHRS and YFSETQ. The germline V and J ends were trimmed by 4 bases and 6 bases, with 16 bases remaining between them. CDR3 nucleotides: TGCGCCAGCAGCCTTGATCTCAGGGGTCCCGGGGAGCTGTTTTTT. Translation: CASSLDLRGPGELFF. Full variable domain (rest looked up from reference TRBV5-1 and TRBJ2-2): KAGVTQTPRYLIKTRGQQVTLSCSPISGHRSVSWYQQTPGQGLQFLFEYFSETQRNKGNFPGRFSGRQFSNSRSEMNVSTLELGDSALYLCASSLDLRGPGELFFGEGSRLTVL.

The chain combines TRBV12-3 or TRBV12-4 with TRBJ2-3; D tentatively reads TRBD1 or TRBD2 (6 bases each). V was trimmed by 4 bases and J by 4 bases, leaving 18 bases between them. The CDR3 length is 16 residues. CDR3 nucleotides: TGTGCCAGCAGTTCCTTAACGAGGGGGGACCCAGATACGCAGTATTTT. Protein sequence: CASSSLTRGDPDTQYF.

This clonotype was picked up a small number of times. The genes are TRBV12-5 and TRBJ2-4, with D possibly called TRBD1 or TRBD2 (5 bases each). The CDR3 contains 12 residues. The germline gives CDR1 LGHNT, CDR2 FRNRAP. V gave up 6 bases and J gave up 11 bases, with 14 bases separating them. CDR3: CASGPTGLFQYF. CDR3 DNA: TGTGCTAGTGGCCCTACAGGACTTTTTCAGTACTTC.

This clonotype was recorded a few times. The chain couples TRBV20-1 to TRBJ1-5; weak D call: TRBD1 (5 bases). Germline V gene sequence: CDR1 DFQATT, CDR2 SNEGSKA (reference sequence). The V end lost 4 bases, the J end lost 4 bases, and 14 bases lay between the germline ends. This CDR3 contains 14 residues. The CDR3 loop is CSATYGTVNQPQHF. In nucleotides, the CDR3 is TGCAGTGCTACATATGGGACGGTGAATCAGCCCCAGCATTTT.

J is TRBJ2-7 and V is TRBV28; D remains unclear. The CDR3 is 16 amino acids. V lost 5 bases, J lost 2 bases, and 19 bases lay in between. CDR1 and CDR2 from the germline V gene are MDHEN and SYDVKM. CDR3 in amino acids: CASSPVQQLTTYEQYF. Here the CDR3 DNA reads TGTGCCAGCAGTCCCGTGCAGCAGCTTACCACCTACGAGCAGTACTTC.

This chain uses TRBV4-3 with TRBJ1-1, with 7 bases aligning to TRBD1. CDR1 and CDR2 from the germline V gene are LGHNA and YSLEER. The CDR3 totals 14 residues. V lost 3 bases to trimming and J lost 4 bases; unmatched junction nucleotides: 5. The CDR3 reads CASSHTQGSTEAFF. CDR3 DNA sequence: TGCGCCAGCAGCCATACACAGGGGTCCACTGAAGCTTTCTTT.

The J gene is TRBJ2-7, the V gene TRBV6-2 or TRBV6-3; no definite D call. The J call may be incorrect, as the DNA end agrees better with TRBJ2-5. In germline, CDR1 is MNHEY, CDR2 SVGEGT. The length of the CDR3 is 14 residues. CDR3 DNA sequence: TGTGCCAGCAGTTACCGACAAACGGAAGAGACCCAGTACTTC. Translation gives CASSYRQTEETQYF.

This clonotype occurred a few times. The chain employs TRBV11-2 and TRBJ2-1, with 7 positions matching TRBD2. The end of the DNA is better explained by TRBJ2-7, so the J call may be wrong. Germline V CDR1 and CDR2: SGHAT, FQNNGV. The length of the CDR3 is 14 residues. CDR3 sequence: CASSLQASGYEQYF. The CDR3 DNA reads TGTGCCAGCAGCTTACAGGCTAGCGGATACGAGCAGTACTTC.

This clonotype was found a few times. The V and J genes are TRBV12-3 or TRBV12-4 and TRBJ2-5, with D perhaps matching TRBD2 (6 bases). This CDR3 comprises 14 residues. The V and J ends lost 2 bases and 5 bases respectively, with 12 bases between them. The CDR3 DNA reads TGTGCCAGCAGTTTACACCGAAGCGGGGAGACCCAGTACTTC. Protein sequence: CASSLHRSGETQYF.

The table lists this clonotype with a few counts. The gene calls are TRBV7-8 and TRBJ2-5, with 8 bases matching TRBD2. CDR1 is SGHVS and CDR2 is FQNEAQ in the germline V gene. The CDR3 is 15 amino acids. V trimming: 5 bases; J trimming: 9 bases; junction bases outside the gene matches: 14. CDR3 nucleotide sequence: TGTGCCAGCAGCCCGGCGGGGAAGCGGGGGTTGGCCCAGTACTTC. This codes for CASSPAGKRGLAQYF.